These T cell receptor beta chains were read from a single sample in a study of blood T cells in healthy people across ages. In TCRdb, the 5' RACE reads were re-called with MiXCR into one record per CDR3 protein. The sample includes some 1.7 million distinct CDR3 sequences, 28% of them seen just once. The sample consisted of blood. All receptors derive from a young woman in good health. CDR3s leave out the opening cysteine and the closing phenylalanine or tryptophan.

V,length,CDR3
TRBV20-1,13,SARDPDRGGETLY
TRBV12-3/TRBV12-4,11,ASSPGHNSPLH
TRBV20-1,13,SVGTTTGISYEQY
TRBV5-6,9,ASSNVNEQF
TRBV7-9,12,ASTETVVNTEAF
TRBV6-6,13,ASTRTVRTNEKLF
TRBV20-1,10,SASVSSYEQY
TRBV9,13,ASSVQTSGYNEQF
TRBV7-9,10,ASSITNQPQH
TRBV7-9,12,ASRQSTSGNEQF
TRBV7-2,13,ASSLAIGASYEQF
TRBV4-1,15,ASSQVFQSGQSYEQY
TRBV28,13,ASSLLTRGTDTQY
TRBV20-1,9,SAERAGEQF
TRBV3-1,13,ASSQGLAGPGELF
TRBV20-1,13,SAGGLAGETDTQY
TRBV11-2,15,ASSFVLAGPLSYEQY
TRBV7-6,13,ASSLLLGTGNEQY
TRBV3-1,12,ASGPSKGNQPQH
TRBV12-3/TRBV12-4,12,ASSLIGQGYEQY
TRBV12-3/TRBV12-4,11,ASGFQGWNEQF
TRBV14,12,ASSRGSYYNEQF
TRBV7-6,13,ASSYGGTTSYEQY
TRBV28,13,ASSAQGMEGNEQF
TRBV7-9,13,ASSSSFLRANEQF
TRBV4-3,14,ASSQDLASGANVLT
TRBV5-1,12,ASSSLAGSSEQY
TRBV5-5,14,ASSPLGLSGANVLT
TRBV5-1,13,ASSSDRASTDTQY
TRBV20-1,13,SASAGGTYNSPLH
TRBV12-3/TRBV12-4,11,ASTKTETHEQY
TRBV20-1,10,SASRQDYEQY
TRBV6-1,16,ASSESRGGTRWRETQY
TRBV7-9,14,ASSFSRGASNQPQH
TRBV7-9,14,ASNSTNLSSYNEQF
TRBV20-1,13,SARRADRAAYEQY
TRBV7-2,11,ASSWGQVYEQY
TRBV20-1,11,SATGPSLYEQY
TRBV6-2/TRBV6-3,11,ASSYPDRKEAF
TRBV20-1,12,SASLASGKNIQY
TRBV6-1,17,ASSIMGLAGPSSYNEQF
TRBV12-3/TRBV12-4,12,ASSLGASGSEQF
TRBV20-1,14,SAIASGGHFPYEQY
TRBV18,10,ASSPQERGYT
TRBV12-3/TRBV12-4,15,ASTIRAGGNSGNTIY
TRBV5-1,12,ASSVDTPAYEQY
TRBV5-1,15,ASSELESHSGANVLT
TRBV9,15,ASSVPAVREGTGELF
TRBV20-1,13,SARDWIGSDTEAF
TRBV7-9,13,ASSFRDRALNEQY
TRBV28,12,ASTRWGGEKTQY
TRBV7-8,14,ASSADRLLSNQPQH
TRBV5-1,12,ASSSPHRGGTQY
TRBV24-1,16,ATSEWTSGGTFTDTQY
TRBV7-2,12,ASSLQGYSYEQY
TRBV11-2,13,ASSSGGLGLNEQF
TRBV5-1,11,ASALGGDNEQF
TRBV5-1,11,ASSFGGEDTQY